The entry that follows covers one TCR beta chain sequence. Its antigen is as yet unknown. The PCR employed 60 Vbeta primers together with 13 Jbeta primers. Source study methods: In a later analysis, of approximately 81 million unique beta chains, approximately 10 million appeared in at least two donors. Sequencing was performed with immunoSEQ multiplex PCR; in TCRdb, only in-frame clones are kept and a portion is missing. The D gene and trimming were derived from the DNA, and the V and J assignments and clone size from that table. The sample has about 200,000 clones; around 75% are singletons. The sample is drawn from a study of cytomegalovirus exposure and HLA in healthy donors. Study-level findings and limits: Links to common viral pathogens appeared, in a later analysis, for several of the most significant clusters. Cytomegalovirus association was assigned to approximately 160 TCR beta chains. About 87% or about 30% of the time was how often most TCR beta V segments were productive, according to an earlier analysis.

The V gene lost 0 bases and the J gene lost 4 bases, with 10 bases spanning the gap. The CDR3 is 14 residues long. Germline CDR1 and CDR2: SGHRS and YFSETQ. The chain joins TRBV5-1 to TRBJ2-5; D possibly corresponds to TRBD1 (6 bases). Sequencing was carried out using PBMCs. The TCR was taken from a male donor in good health and CMV-seropositive. CDR3 loop: CASSLAQGLETQYF. The CDR3, as DNA: TGCGCCAGCAGCTTGGCTCAGGGGTTAGAGACCCAGTACTTC.